This passage covers 8 T cell receptor beta chains from one sample sequenced in a study of CD8+ T cells in alopecia areata. Reverse transcription of extracted RNA yielded cDNA, which provided the sequencing template. Repertoires were generated with immunoSEQ multiplex PCR, while TCRdb's copy carries only in-frame clones and drops some. Of roughly 250,000 clones in the sample, under 70% were seen once. This specimen was CD4+ T cells sorted from blood, taken at week 0. The receptors derive from a human donor with alopecia areata.

The CDR3 coding sequence is TGCGCCAGCAGCTTGGGGGTATTGAACACTGAAGCTTTCTTT. This gives the protein CASSLGVLNTEAFF. V is TRBV5-1 and J is TRBJ1-1; D is uncertain. Germline lookup yields CDR1 SGHRS and CDR2 YFSETQ. The CDR3 runs 14 residues. The V gene lost 0 bases and the J gene lost 0 bases, with 6 bases spanning the gap.

This clone showed up just a few times. The chain employs TRBV30 and TRBJ1-2; 7 nucleotides align to TRBD1. This CDR3 is built from 12 residues. The germline gives CDR1 GTSNPN, CDR2 SVGIG (reference sequence). V shed 6 bases, J shed 7 bases, and the junction held 8 bases outside the gene matches. Written as DNA, the CDR3 is TGTGCCTGTACAGGGGACTCGGGTGGCTACACCTTC. It yields the protein CACTGDSGGYTF. Filled out from reference TRBV30 and TRBJ1-2, the complete variable domain reads SQTIHQWPATLVQPVGSPLSLECTVEGTSNPNLYWYRQAAGRGLQLLFYSVGIGQISSEVPQNLSASRPQDRQFILSSKKLLLSDSGFYLCACTGDSGGYTFGSGTRLTVV.

The chain links TRBV4-2 to TRBJ1-1; D call uncertain. Trimming left V 0 bases short and J 3 bases short, with 5 bases between. Germline values: CDR1 LGHNA, CDR2 YNFKEQ. The CDR3 extends over 13 amino acids. The CDR3: CASSQDFDTEAFF. The CDR3 DNA reads TGTGCCAGCAGCCAAGATTTTGACACTGAAGCTTTCTTT.

This clone was counted between two and nine times. This rearrangement joins TRBV7-2 to TRBJ2-7; no firm D call. The CDR3 runs 12 residues. Germline V gives CDR1 SGHTA, CDR2 FQGNSA. Trimming pared 5 bases from V and 2 bases from J, leaving 7 bases between. The CDR3 DNA follows: TGTGCCAGCAGCCAAGGGACCTACGAGCAGTACTTC. It is translated as CASSQGTYEQYF.

V is TRBV7-8 and J is TRBJ2-1, with TRBD2 matching 7 bases. Germline loops: CDR1 SGHVS, CDR2 FQNEAQ. Losses at the gene ends were 5 bases for V and 1 base for J; bases not matched to a gene: 17. The CDR3 covers 19 residues. The CDR3 region has the DNA TGTGCCAGCAGCCCTCGGGGGAGCGGGGCCTCGGGGTCCTACAATGAGCAGTTCTTC. Its protein is CASSPRGSGASGSYNEQFF.

This clone appeared a few times. This rearrangement joins TRBV29-1 to TRBJ2-4; the D is unclear. CDR3 size: 14 residues. The V end was cut by 0 bases, the J end by 0 bases, with 6 bases between. CDR1 and CDR2 (germline): SQVTM, ANQGSEA. The CDR3, as DNA: TGCAGCGTTGAAGACTGGGGAGCCAAAAACATTCAGTACTTC. Encoded protein: CSVEDWGAKNIQYF.

This chain uses TRBV27 with TRBJ1-2; D perhaps matches TRBD1 (6 bases). CDR1 MNHEY and CDR2 SMNVEV come from the germline V gene (reference sequence). The CDR3 sequence is 15 residues long. V was trimmed by 7 bases and J by 6 bases, leaving 21 bases between them. The chain's CDR3 is CASTRTNGGLNGYTF. DNA for the CDR3: TGTGCCAGCACCAGAACTAATGGGGGGCTAAATGGCTACACCTTC.

J is TRBJ2-5 and V is TRBV5-1, with 10 bases aligning to TRBD2. The CDR3 consists of 14 residues. The V gene end was trimmed by 5 bases and the J gene end by 4 bases; junction bases not matched to a gene: 5. CDR1 and CDR2 (germline): SGHRS, YFSETQ. CDR3 protein: CASRAGTSVETQYF. CDR3 sequence (DNA): TGCGCCAGCAGAGCCGGGACTAGCGTAGAGACCCAGTACTTC.